The source of this TCR beta chain is a study of post-analysis software for immune sequencing data. Study-level results: Five or six TRBV segments were significantly more frequent in patients than in controls. TRBV5-6, TRBV5-1 and TRBV20-1 were among these segments.

On this clonotype: Its antigen is not known. At one end, the junction sequence differs from germline, possibly due to a read error.

Built from TCR beta cDNA, the libraries had unique molecular identifiers in them. TCRdb processed the PCR reads anew with MiXCR; each CDR3 protein has one entry. Among hundreds of thousands of distinct CDR3 sequences listed, about 40% were seen once. The CDR3 extends over 17 amino acids. The germline V gene has CDR1 SEHNR and CDR2 FQNEAQ (reference sequence). V gene TRBV7-9 combines with J gene TRBJ2-4; D may correspond to TRBD1 or TRBD2 (6 bases each). Matching the DNA end better, TRBJ2-5 makes the J call doubtful. The origin of this receptor is a girl aged 5-17 years with multiple sclerosis. Material for sequencing was blood. The CDR3, as DNA: TGTACCAGCAGCTTACACGACTCATCGGGGGCGCACGAGACCCAGTACTTC. It encodes CTSSLHDSSGAHETQYF.